This T cell receptor beta chain was sequenced during a study of T cells after yellow fever vaccination. Germline loops: CDR1 MNHEY, CDR2 SVGEGT. The CDR3 loop spans 13 amino acids. Trimming stripped 7 bases from V and 3 bases from J, with 9 bases between. In TCRdb, the 5' RACE reads were re-called with MiXCR into one record per CDR3 protein. The table shows 120,000 to 150,000 distinct CDR3 sequences, with roughly 8% occurring only once. This clonotype has at least ten counts. This TCR came from a man aged 30 to 39 who received the YFV17D yellow fever vaccine. The chain joins TRBV6-2 or TRBV6-3 to TRBJ2-2, with a weak D call TRBD1 (6 bases). The sample here was CD4+ T cells sorted from PBMCs, taken 5 days after the yellow fever booster vaccination. This CDR3 reads CASKTGYTGELFF. In DNA form, the CDR3 reads TGTGCCAGCAAGACAGGATACACCGGGGAGCTGTTTTTT.